This entry lists 24 T cell receptor beta chains sequenced from one sample in a study of T cells in Graves' hyperthyroidism and ophthalmopathy. Amplified TCR beta CDR3 regions came from RNA transcripts. TCR CDR3 regions were first amplified by RT-PCR with HTBI primers. One entry per CDR3 protein, called by TCRdb with MiXCR from the multiplex PCR reads. The sample lists under 300,000 distinct CDR3 sequences; less than 15% were seen once. Sequencing was performed on blood. The receptors were sampled from a woman younger than 45 with Graves' hyperthyroidism that later progressed to Graves' ophthalmopathy.

In this sample, this clonotype turned up many times. This CDR3 reads CASSLLAWVDTQYF. DNA of the CDR3: TGTGCCAGCAGCCTCCTAGCGTGGGTGGATACGCAGTATTTT. The V gene is TRBV7-9, the J gene TRBJ2-3, with a weak D call TRBD2 (6 bases). The CDR3 runs to 14 residues. Germline loops: CDR1 SEHNR, CDR2 FQNEAQ (reference sequence). V was shortened by 5 bases and J by 6 bases, with 15 bases between the two germline ends. The whole variable domain, filled in from reference TRBV7-9 and TRBJ2-3, reads DTGVSQNPRHKITKRGQNVTFRCDPISEHNRLYWYRQTLGQGPEFLTYFQNEAQLEKSRLLSDRFSAERPKGSFSTLEIQRTEQGDSAMYLCASSLLAWVDTQYFGPGTRLTVL.

The J gene is TRBJ1-1, the V gene TRBV20-1, with 7 positions matching TRBD1. The V segment lost 3 bases and the J segment 11 bases; nucleotides outside the gene matches: 9. Germline V gene lookup returns CDR1 DFQATT and CDR2 SNEGSKA (reference sequence). The CDR3 has 12 residues. In DNA, the CDR3 is TGCAGTGCTAGTGTAGGGGCAGGGGGGGCTTTCTTT. Protein sequence: CSASVGAGGAFF.

This clonotype was counted between two and nine times. The genes are TRBV5-1 and TRBJ2-1, with 9 bases aligning to TRBD1. With V trimmed by 4 bases and J by 8 bases, 13 bases remained unmatched. The CDR3 totals 16 residues. Germline V gene data show CDR1 as SGHRS and CDR2 as YFSETQ. The CDR3 bases are TGCGCCAGCAGCCTCCGGACAGGGGAGAGCGGTTATGAGCAGTTCTTC. This translates into CASSLRTGESGYEQFF.

By frequency in the sample, this clonotype is medium-sized. This sequence joins TRBV30 and TRBJ1-1; no reliable D call. Germline lookup yields CDR1 GTSNPN and CDR2 SVGIG (reference sequence). Trimming shortened V by 1 base and J by 2 bases, and 5 bases separated the two germline ends. This CDR3 comprises 12 residues. CDR3 in DNA: TGTGCCTGGAGTGCCGCTAACACTGAAGCTTTCTTT. This gives the protein CAWSAANTEAFF.

J is TRBJ2-7 and V is TRBV3-1; 14 nucleotides align to TRBD2. Looked up from germline, CDR1 is LGHDT and CDR2 is YNNKEL (reference sequence). The V gene end was trimmed by 1 base and the J gene end by 3 bases; junction bases not matched to a gene: 5. CDR3 size: 17 residues. DNA of the CDR3: TGTGCCAGCAGCCAAGGGCCGGGACTAGCGGGAGTCTACGAGCAGTACTTC. The encoded protein is CASSQGPGLAGVYEQYF.

The genes are TRBV7-9 and TRBJ1-4; D remains unclear. The CDR3 consists of 14 residues. V was cut by 3 bases and J by 5 bases, with 10 bases left in between. Per the germline V gene, CDR1 is SEHNR and CDR2 is FQNEAQ (reference sequence). The CDR3 bases are TGTGCCAGCAGCTTCGACGGAGAGAATGAAAAACTGTTTTTT. Translation gives CASSFDGENEKLFF.

There are a few counts of this clonotype. Lacking the conserved final phenylalanine or tryptophan, this CDR3 likely reflects a read error. This chain joins TRBV20-1 and TRBJ2-5; 8 bases map to TRBD1. CDR1 is DFQATT, CDR2 SNEGSKA, per germline (reference sequence). This CDR3 region has 15 residues. V trimming: 6 bases; J trimming: 4 bases; junction bases outside the gene matches: 13. For the CDR3, the DNA is TGCAGTGCCCCGGACAGGGACCCACCCCGAGAGACCCAGTACCTC. Translated: CSAPDRDPPRETQYL.

This clonotype was picked up many times. DNA of the CDR3: TGTGCCAGCAGCCAACGGGCAGATACGCAGTATTTT. Translating gives CASSQRADTQYF. V is TRBV4-2 and J is TRBJ2-3, with no clear D. V lost 2 bases and J 4 bases, leaving 4 bases between the germline ends. Germline V gene lookup returns CDR1 LGHNA and CDR2 YNFKEQ. The CDR3 runs to 12 residues.

A few counts support this clonotype. The CDR3 DNA follows: TGTGCCAGCAGTGATCAGGGGCGGGAGACCCAGTACTTC. Translating gives CASSDQGRETQYF. The J gene is TRBJ2-5, the V gene TRBV27; D is possibly TRBD1 (6 bases). CDR3 length: 13 amino acids. The V gene lost 5 bases and the J gene lost 5 bases, with 12 bases spanning the gap. Germline V gene lookup returns CDR1 MNHEY and CDR2 SMNVEV (reference sequence).

At least ten counts were recorded for this clonotype. The chain recombines TRBV2 with TRBJ2-7; a possible D gene is TRBD2 (6 bases). V lost 4 bases and J 6 bases, leaving 16 bases between the germline ends. Germline CDR1 and CDR2: SNHLY and FYNNEI. This CDR3 has 14 amino acids. The chain's CDR3 is CASSGGVLRPEQYF. The CDR3 bases are TGTGCCAGCAGTGGCGGGGTGTTGAGACCCGAGCAGTACTTC.

This clonotype was recorded many times. V gene TRBV2 combines with J gene TRBJ1-5; no reliable D call. Germline V CDR1 and CDR2: SNHLY, FYNNEI. The V end lost 6 bases, the J end lost 0 bases, and 15 bases lay between the germline ends. This CDR3 contains 16 residues. Here the CDR3 reads CASSSRVAYSNQPQHF. The CDR3 nucleotides read TGTGCCAGCAGCTCTCGGGTCGCCTATAGCAATCAGCCCCAGCATTTT.

The table lists this clonotype with many counts. This rearrangement joins TRBV27 to TRBJ2-3; 11 positions agree with TRBD2. Germline V lookup: CDR1 MNHEY, CDR2 SMNVEV (reference sequence). This CDR3 is 17 amino acids long. V was pared by 5 bases and J by 1 base, with 8 bases of the junction left unmatched. Here the CDR3 reads CASSTRLAGRGTDTQYF. The CDR3 DNA is TGTGCCAGCAGTACTCGACTAGCGGGACGAGGCACAGATACGCAGTATTTT.

This clonotype turned up a few times. The CDR3 DNA sequence: TGTGCCAGCAGCCCCACGGCGCTTGCTGGGGCCAACGTCCTGACTTTC. Encoded protein: CASSPTALAGANVLTF. V and J are TRBV7-2 and TRBJ2-6; D is undetermined. Germline V gives CDR1 SGHTA, CDR2 FQGNSA. Trimming removed 5 bases from V and 2 bases from J, with 13 bases in between. The CDR3 sequence is 16 residues long.

The chain employs TRBV7-2 and TRBJ2-2; D is possibly TRBD2 (5 bases). Germline loops: CDR1 SGHTA, CDR2 FQGNSA. This CDR3 has 17 residues. Trimming cost V 1 base and J 0 bases, with 12 bases left between them. CDR3 in DNA: TGTGCCAGCAGCTTAGGCGGCAGGAGGTCGAACACCGGGGAGCTGTTTTTT. It codes for CASSLGGRRSNTGELFF.

J is TRBJ1-5 and V is TRBV4-3; D is unclear. V shed 1 base and J shed 0 bases, with 7 bases lying between them. The germline V gene encodes CDR1 LGHNA and CDR2 YSLEER. This CDR3 comprises 15 residues. DNA of the CDR3: TGCGCCAGCAGCCAAGCAGTTAATAGCAATCAGCCCCAGCATTTT. Encoded protein: CASSQAVNSNQPQHF.

This clonotype was counted many times. The rearrangement uses TRBV20-1 and TRBJ2-5, with no clear D. Between the trimmed V and J ends, which lost 7 bases and 2 bases, there was a span of 11 bases. The CDR3 runs to 12 residues. From germline, CDR1 is DFQATT and CDR2 SNEGSKA (reference sequence). The chain's CDR3 is CSVDVGQETQYF. In nucleotides, the CDR3 is TGCAGTGTGGACGTGGGGCAAGAGACCCAGTACTTC.

The chain employs TRBV6-1 and TRBJ2-1; 10 positions agree with TRBD1. This CDR3 comprises 12 residues. V lost 10 bases to trimming and J lost 8 bases; unmatched junction nucleotides: 5. Germline CDR1 reads MNHNS; CDR2 reads SASEGT. The DNA of the CDR3 is TGTGCCATCGGACAGGGGGTCGATGAGCAGTTCTTC. It specifies CAIGQGVDEQFF.

Ten or more counts support this clonotype. The genes are TRBV28 and TRBJ2-1; 12 bases fit TRBD2. This CDR3 has 13 residues. CDR1 and CDR2 (germline): MDHEN, SYDVKM. Trimming removed 2 bases from V and 15 bases from J; junction bases left unmatched: 5. CDR3 DNA: TGTGCCAGCAGTTTACAGACTAGCGGGGGATTGTTCTTC. This encodes CASSLQTSGGLFF.

V usage is TRBV7-9 and J usage is TRBJ2-7; D possibly corresponds to TRBD1 (5 bases). The V gene's germline CDR1 is SEHNR and CDR2 FQNEAQ (reference sequence). V dropped 5 bases and J dropped 5 bases, with 19 bases sitting between them. The CDR3 is 15 amino acids. The CDR3 sequence: CASSLPGQGVDEQYF. In DNA form, the CDR3 reads TGTGCCAGCAGCCTTCCAGGACAAGGGGTCGACGAGCAGTACTTC.

This clonotype was detected ten times or more. The chain links TRBV7-2 to TRBJ2-7; 7 nucleotides agree with TRBD2. V lost 5 bases, J lost 0 bases, and 7 bases stayed unmatched. Per germline, CDR1 SGHTA and CDR2 FQGNSA. The CDR3 consists of 15 residues. As DNA, the CDR3 is TGTGCCAGCAGCGCAAGCGGGGCGAGCTCCTACGAGCAGTACTTC. As protein: CASSASGASSYEQYF.

There are many counts of this clonotype. This chain connects TRBV7-2 to TRBJ1-1, with 8 bases matching TRBD1. Per the germline V gene, CDR1 is SGHTA and CDR2 is FQGNSA. J gave up 5 bases and V 1 base, and 6 bases lay outside the gene matches. The CDR3 totals 15 residues. The CDR3 protein is CASSLVQGAGTEAFF. DNA for the CDR3: TGTGCCAGCAGCTTAGTGCAGGGGGCCGGGACTGAAGCTTTCTTT.

In regard to this clonotype: A much larger clone lies one base from this, so it may be a read error. The rearrangement uses TRBV5-1 and TRBJ2-7, with a weak D call TRBD1 (5 bases). Germline loops: CDR1 SGHRS, CDR2 YFSETQ. The CDR3 contains 15 residues. V lost 0 bases, J lost 3 bases, and 13 bases lay in between. The CDR3 DNA sequence: TGCGCCAGCAGCTTGGGCTATCAAAGGGGCTACGAGCAGTACTTC. Translating gives CASSLGYQRGYEQYF.

A remark on this clonotype: With a much larger clone just one base away, this may be a read error. The chain uses TRBV7-2 and TRBJ2-1; TRBD2 matches 7 bases. V shed 4 bases and J 3 bases; nucleotides not matched to a gene: 9. The CDR3 is 16 amino acids. CDR1 and CDR2 from the germline V gene are SGHTA and FQGNSA. This CDR3 is CASSSRGASGYNEQFF. In DNA, the CDR3 is TGTGCCAGCAGCTCACGAGGGGCTAGCGGCTACAATGAGCAGTTCTTC.

This clonotype was seen a few times. A read error is possible here, since a much larger clone lies one base away. The chain employs TRBV20-1 and TRBJ1-5, with 10 bases aligning to TRBD1. CDR3 length: 16 residues. Germline V CDR1 and CDR2: DFQATT, SNEGSKA (reference sequence). The ends lost 0 bases at V and 6 bases at J; junction bases unmatched: 8. The CDR3 DNA reads TGCAGTGCTAGAGATCAAGGGACAGGGGTCAGTCAGCCCCAGCATTTT. This encodes CSARDQGTGVSQPQHF.